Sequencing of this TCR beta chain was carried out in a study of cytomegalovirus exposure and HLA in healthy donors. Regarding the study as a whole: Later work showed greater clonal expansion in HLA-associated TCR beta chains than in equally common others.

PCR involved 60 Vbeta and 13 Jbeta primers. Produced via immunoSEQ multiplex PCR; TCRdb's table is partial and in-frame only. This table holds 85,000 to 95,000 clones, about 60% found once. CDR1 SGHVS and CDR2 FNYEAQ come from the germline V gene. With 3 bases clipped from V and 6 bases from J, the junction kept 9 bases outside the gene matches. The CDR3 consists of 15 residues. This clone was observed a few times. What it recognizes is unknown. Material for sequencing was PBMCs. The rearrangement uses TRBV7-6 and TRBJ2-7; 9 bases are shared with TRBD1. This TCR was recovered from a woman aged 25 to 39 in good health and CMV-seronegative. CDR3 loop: CASSLLGTGTSEQYF. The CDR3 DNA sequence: TGTGCCAGCAGCTTGCTCGGGACAGGGACATCCGAGCAGTACTTC.